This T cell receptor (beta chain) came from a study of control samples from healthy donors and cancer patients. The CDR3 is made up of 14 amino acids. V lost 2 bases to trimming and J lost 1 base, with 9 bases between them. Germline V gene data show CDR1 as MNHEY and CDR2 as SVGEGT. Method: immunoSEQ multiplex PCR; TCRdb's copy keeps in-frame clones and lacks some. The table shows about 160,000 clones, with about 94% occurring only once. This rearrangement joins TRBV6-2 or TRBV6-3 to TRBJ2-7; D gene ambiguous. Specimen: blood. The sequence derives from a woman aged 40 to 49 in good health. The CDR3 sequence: CASSYQQSSYEQYF. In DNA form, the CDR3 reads TGTGCCAGCAGTTACCAACAGTCATCCTACGAGCAGTACTTC.